This is a list of T cell receptor beta chains from one sample in a study of identical twins. TCRdb used MiXCR to reprocess the 5' RACE reads, holding one entry per CDR3 protein. Of fewer than 650,000 distinct CDR3 sequences detected, around 9.6% appear once; the ten largest clones hold more than 2.5%. A further study also used this sample, focusing on yellow fever vaccine responses in identical twins.

Sequencing was carried out using PBMCs. All receptors derive from a woman between 18 and 29 years old in good health. Both conserved end residues are part of each CDR3. The D gene is left open where the match is weak. A row's size may be missing; if present it is once, few, many or a size class.

d_gene	abundance	v_gene	j_gene	CDR3aa	CDR3nt
NA	NA	TRBV10-2	TRBJ2-3	CASRNLDIPSTDTQYF	TGCGCCAGCAGAAACTTGGACATCCCCAGCACAGATACGCAGTATTTT
NA	NA	TRBV7-7	TRBJ2-2	CASSPTTGPMTGELFF	TGTGCTAGCAGCCCAACAACCGGTCCGATGACCGGGGAGCTGTTTTTT
TRBD1	many	TRBV6-1	TRBJ2-5	CASSENRGSVSRQETQYF	TGTGCCAGCAGTGAAAACAGGGGGTCGGTGTCCCGCCAAGAGACCCAGTACTTC
TRBD2	NA	TRBV5-6	TRBJ2-5	CASGLGLAGQETQYF	TGTGCCAGCGGCCTCGGACTAGCGGGGCAAGAGACCCAGTACTTC
NA	NA	TRBV19	TRBJ2-4	CARSARSGLGKNIQYF	TGTGCCAGATCCGCCCGCTCAGGCCTAGGCAAAAACATTCAGTACTTC
TRBD1	NA	TRBV19	TRBJ1-6	CASSLPGGSSPLHF	TGTGCCAGTAGCCTCCCAGGGGGAAGTTCACCCCTCCACTTT
TRBD1	few	TRBV5-1	TRBJ2-1	CASSSTGETYNEQFF	TGCGCCAGCAGTTCTACAGGGGAGACATACAATGAGCAGTTCTTC
NA	many	TRBV28	TRBJ2-7	CASSLGLTRYEQYF	TGTGCCAGCAGTTTAGGTTTAACCCGGTACGAGCAGTACTTC
NA	NA	TRBV2	TRBJ1-1	CASIYRANTEAFF	TGTGCCAGCATATACAGGGCTAACACTGAAGCTTTCTTT
NA	once	TRBV6-2/TRBV6-3	TRBJ1-1	CASSYWPNVRGGEVMNTEAFF	TGTGCCAGCAGTTACTGGCCCAATGTCAGGGGAGGAGAGGTCATGAACACTGAAGCTTTCTTT
NA	NA	TRBV7-2	TRBJ2-7	CASSLKGTLGYYEQYF	TGTGCCAGCAGCTTAAAAGGAACTCTGGGGTACTACGAGCAGTACTTC
NA	few	TRBV11-2	TRBJ2-7	CASTSRGFLFDEQYF	TGTGCCAGCACCTCGAGGGGCTTCCTTTTTGACGAGCAGTACTTC
NA	NA	TRBV20-1	TRBJ2-3	CFARDVGRSTDTQYF	TGCTTTGCTAGAGATGTTGGGCGGAGCACAGATACGCAGTATTTT
NA	few	TRBV18	TRBJ1-1	CASSPGQRSNTEAFF	TGTGCCAGCTCACCTGGACAGAGATCGAACACTGAAGCTTTCTTT
TRBD1	many	TRBV2	TRBJ2-2	CASRIDTGVGELFF	TGTGCCAGCCGCATCGACACAGGGGTCGGGGAGCTGTTTTTT
NA	few	TRBV3-1	TRBJ1-2	CASSQGSAGGIYGYTF	TGTGCCAGCAGCCAAGGTTCCGCCGGGGGGATCTATGGCTACACCTTC
TRBD2	NA	TRBV10-3	TRBJ2-2	CAITLLAGIGELFF	TGTGCCATCACCCTACTAGCGGGGATCGGGGAGCTGTTTTTT
NA	NA	TRBV10-3	TRBJ1-4	CAISEGRSEGEDEKLLF	TGTGCCATCAGTGAGGGAAGAAGCGAGGGGGAGGATGAAAAACTGCTTTTT
TRBD2	few	TRBV7-9	TRBJ2-7	CASNQGLADNYEQYF	TGTGCCAGCAACCAGGGACTAGCGGATAACTACGAGCAGTACTTC
NA	NA	TRBV11-2	TRBJ2-1	CASSLWAASYNEQFF	TGTGCCAGCAGCTTATGGGCGGCCTCCTACAATGAGCAGTTCTTC
TRBD1	many	TRBV5-1	TRBJ2-7	CASMGSDRGDEQYF	TGCGCCAGCATGGGGTCGGACAGGGGCGACGAGCAGTACTTC
NA	many	TRBV12-5	TRBJ2-5	CASGLVLGPPTF	TGTGCTAGTGGTTTGGTACTTGGACCACCGACCTTC
NA	NA	TRBV10-3	TRBJ2-7	CAIRDQIAYEQYF	TGTGCCATCAGGGATCAGATCGCCTACGAGCAGTACTTC
NA	many	TRBV5-5	TRBJ1-1	CASMEDLNTEAFF	TGTGCCAGCATGGAGGACCTGAACACTGAAGCTTTCTTT
TRBD2	NA	TRBV20-1	TRBJ2-5	CSAREGLADKETQYF	TGCAGTGCCCGTGAAGGACTAGCGGATAAAGAGACCCAGTACTTC
NA	few	TRBV20-1	TRBJ1-2	CSARDGAERIYGYTF	TGCAGTGCTAGAGATGGGGCGGAGAGAATCTATGGCTACACCTTC
NA	many	TRBV2	TRBJ2-3	CASTPGANTDTQYF	TGTGCCAGCACCCCTGGGGCGAACACAGATACGCAGTATTTT
NA	NA	TRBV6-1	TRBJ2-5	CASSANRVRVGETQYF	TGTGCCAGCAGCGCGAACAGGGTCCGGGTCGGGGAGACCCAGTACTTC
TRBD1	few	TRBV20-1	TRBJ2-3	CSAIYNTPDRGHRWSTDTQYF	TGCAGTGCTATATACAACACTCCAGACAGGGGGCATCGATGGAGCACAGATACGCAGTATTTT
TRBD2	few	TRBV12-3/TRBV12-4	TRBJ2-2	CASSLGTSGSENTGELFF	TGTGCCAGCAGTTTAGGGACTAGCGGGAGTGAGAACACCGGGGAGCTGTTTTTT
TRBD2	many	TRBV5-1	TRBJ2-3	CASSPGLAGGPSDTQYF	TGCGCCAGCAGCCCGGGACTAGCGGGGGGGCCATCAGATACGCAGTATTTT